The source of this T cell receptor beta chain is a study of glioma-infiltrating T cells after dendritic cell vaccination. About the research overall: Three intradermal dendritic cell vaccine injections were given every two weeks. Whole-study results and caveats: Patients with more pretreatment TILs had longer time to progression and survival.

This clone has just a few counts. The antigen remains unidentified. This CDR3 has 13 amino acids. The germline gives CDR1 MDHEN, CDR2 SYDVKM. Trimming stripped 3 bases from V and 5 bases from J, with 10 bases between. Described time point: after dendritic cell vaccination, including at tumor progression/relapse. The PCR used 60 V beta and 13 J beta primers. Data came from immunoSEQ multiplex PCR; TCRdb stores just in-frame clones and leaves some out. The sample lists 85,000 to 100,000 clones, roughly 85% seen once, with around 9.3% in the top ten. The TCR was taken from a human donor with glioblastoma. The chain joins TRBV28 to TRBJ1-1; the D is unclear. Here the sequenced sample was blood, taken after dendritic cell vaccination. CDR3 in amino acids: CASSLGTPTEAFF. DNA of the CDR3: TGTGCCAGCAGTTTGGGCACTCCAACTGAAGCTTTCTTT.